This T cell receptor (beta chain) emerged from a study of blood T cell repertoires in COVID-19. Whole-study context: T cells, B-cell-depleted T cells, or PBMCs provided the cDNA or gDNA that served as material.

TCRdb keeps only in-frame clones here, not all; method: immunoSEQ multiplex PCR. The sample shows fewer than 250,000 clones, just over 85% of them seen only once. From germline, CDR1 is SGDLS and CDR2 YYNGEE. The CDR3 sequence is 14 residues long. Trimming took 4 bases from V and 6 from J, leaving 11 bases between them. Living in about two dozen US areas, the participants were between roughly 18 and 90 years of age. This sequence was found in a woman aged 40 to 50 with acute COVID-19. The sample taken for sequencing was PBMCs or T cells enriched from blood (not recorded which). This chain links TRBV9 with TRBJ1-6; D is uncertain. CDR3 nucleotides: TGTGCCAGCAGCCGTCATAGGAGTAATTCACCCCTCCACTTT. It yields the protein CASSRHRSNSPLHF.